Presented here are 17 T cell receptor beta chains from one specimen sequenced in a study of Tregs in tolerant kidney transplant recipients (dated by TCRdb to between 2018 and 2021). The library was produced with the immunoSEQ multiplex PCR assay. TCRdb provides this immuneACCESS table in a form limited to in-frame rearrangements. Some clones are lacking; in checked studies, under half of them reflect an unresolved V gene, and why the rest are absent is not known. For this sample the table gives roughly 46,000 clones, of which 91% were detected only once. About 0.63% of the sample comes from the top ten. The sequencing sample was made of Tregs from blood. These receptors were collected from a human donor in good health.

The chain employs TRBV5-1 and TRBJ2-5; TRBD1 matches 11 bases. The J call may not be correct, given that the DNA end is closer to TRBJ2-7. Per the germline V gene, CDR1 is SGHRS and CDR2 is YFSETQ. This CDR3 has 14 residues. This CDR3 reads CASSTGTGGSEQYF. The CDR3 region has the DNA TGCGCCAGCAGCACAGGGACAGGGGGAAGCGAGCAGTACTTC.

J is TRBJ1-4 and V is TRBV7-2, with no clear D. Germline CDR1 is SGHTA and CDR2 is FQGNSA. Trimming cost V 1 base and J 0 bases, with 6 bases left between them. The CDR3 runs 15 residues. CDR3 loop: CASSLVGPTNEKLFF. Here the CDR3 DNA reads TGTGCCAGCAGCTTAGTTGGGCCAACTAATGAAAAACTGTTTTTT.

This clone was recorded once. The J gene is TRBJ1-2, the V gene TRBV5-4; no reliable D call. Trimming shortened V by 5 bases and J by 4 bases, and 18 bases separated the two germline ends. The CDR3 spans 15 residues. Germline lookup yields CDR1 SGHNT and CDR2 YYREEE (reference sequence). CDR3 loop: CASRGGVQEPYGYTF. CDR3 DNA: TGTGCCAGCAGGGGTGGGGTGCAGGAACCCTATGGCTACACCTTC.

The chain couples TRBV11-3 to TRBJ2-5; 8 bases are a match to TRBD2. V gave up 6 bases and J gave up 7 bases; unmatched junction bases: 7. This CDR3 spans 13 amino acids. Germline CDR1 SGHNT, CDR2 YENEEA. The CDR3 spells CASSPSGSGTQYF. In nucleotides, the CDR3 is TGTGCCAGCAGTCCCAGCGGGAGCGGGACCCAGTACTTC.

V usage is TRBV7-7 and J usage is TRBJ2-5; perhaps TRBD2 as D (6 bases). Germline CDR1 is SSHAT and CDR2 is FNYEAQ (reference sequence). The CDR3 runs to 13 residues. V lost 5 bases to trimming and J lost 4 bases, with 11 bases between them. CDR3 in amino acids: CASSPLARETQYF. CDR3 in DNA: TGTGCCAGCAGCCCGCTAGCGAGAGAGACCCAGTACTTC.

V is TRBV4-1 and J is TRBJ1-1; 7 nucleotides align to TRBD1. This CDR3 is built from 15 residues. Trimming took 4 bases from V and 4 from J; bases not matched to a gene: 9. CDR1 MGHRA and CDR2 YSYEKL come from the germline V gene. CDR3 bases: TGCGCCAGCAGCCGGAGTGCCAGGGGGACCACTGAAGCTTTCTTT. Its translation is CASSRSARGTTEAFF.

A note on this clone: One junction end disagrees with the germline gene, perhaps due to a read error. The CDR3 nucleotides read TGTGCTAGCATCCCCGGGACTAGCGGGGGGGCCCAGAGGAATGAGCAGTTCTTC. This translates into CASIPGTSGGAQRNEQFF. The rearrangement joins TRBV7-7 to TRBJ2-1; TRBD2 agrees at 16 bases. The CDR3 length is 18 residues. In germline, CDR1 is SSHAT, CDR2 FNYEAQ (reference sequence).

The V and J genes are TRBV5-4 and TRBJ2-3, with D possibly matching TRBD2 (6 bases). Germline assignment: CDR1 SGHNT and CDR2 YYREEE (reference sequence). CDR3 length: 14 amino acids. Trimming stripped 1 base from V and 5 bases from J, with 11 bases between. CDR3 amino acids: CASSLSGLQDTQYF. DNA for the CDR3: TGTGCCAGCAGCTTGTCGGGACTCCAAGATACGCAGTATTTT.

The genes are TRBV15 and TRBJ2-7; 7 bases align to TRBD1. With 2 bases clipped from V and 2 bases from J, the junction kept 6 bases outside the gene matches. This CDR3 spans 15 amino acids. Germline lookup yields CDR1 LNHNV and CDR2 YYDKDF (reference sequence). CDR3 region: CATSRRQGVPYEQYF. The DNA for the CDR3 is TGTGCCACCAGCAGACGACAGGGAGTGCCCTACGAGCAGTACTTC.

The chain employs TRBV11-3 and TRBJ2-7; no clear D. V dropped 5 bases and J dropped 2 bases, with 13 bases sitting between them. This CDR3 is built from 14 residues. CDR1 and CDR2 from the germline V gene are SGHNT and YENEEA. In DNA, the CDR3 is TGTGCCAGCAGCCTGAGTAATGGAGCCTACGAGCAGTACTTC. Protein product: CASSLSNGAYEQYF.

This clone was observed a few times. The chain recombines TRBV5-4 with TRBJ1-2; maybe TRBD1 (6 bases). Germline CDR1 SGHNT, CDR2 YYREEE (reference sequence). Trimming shortened V by 6 bases and J by 1 base, and 10 bases separated the two germline ends. The CDR3 runs 13 residues. CDR3 region: CASTRQDNYGYTF. The CDR3 DNA reads TGTGCCAGCACGCGACAGGATAACTATGGCTACACCTTC.

This clone was counted only a few times. V and J are TRBV4-2 and TRBJ2-5; 11 bases fit TRBD2. Germline CDR1 LGHNA, CDR2 YNFKEQ. V lost 0 bases to trimming and J lost 1 base; unmatched junction nucleotides: 4. There are 17 residues in the CDR3. CDR3 nucleotides: TGTGCCAGCAGCCAAGATCTCCTAGCGGGGGGCCAAGAGACCCAGTACTTC. This encodes CASSQDLLAGGQETQYF.

The V and J genes are TRBV4-1 and TRBJ1-1, with D perhaps TRBD1 (5 bases). This CDR3 has 13 residues. V lost 4 bases to trimming and J lost 7 bases, with 13 bases between them. Germline CDR1 MGHRA, CDR2 YSYEKL. The CDR3 DNA reads as TGCGCCAGCAGCCTAAGGGGTCAGAATGAAGCTTTCTTT. Translating gives CASSLRGQNEAFF.

The gene calls are TRBV19 and TRBJ1-1, with D perhaps TRBD1 (5 bases). This CDR3 comprises 16 residues. Germline V lookup: CDR1 LNHDA, CDR2 SQIVND (reference sequence). The ends were cut back, 3 bases at V and 2 bases at J, with 16 bases in the middle. The CDR3 DNA reads TGTGCCAGTAGTATGTCCCTGGGTCAGGGCAACACTGAAGCTTTCTTT. Protein product: CASSMSLGQGNTEAFF.

CDR3 DNA: TGTGCCACCAGCAGAGATGCTGACAGTAACACTGAAGCTTTCTTT. Its protein product is CATSRDADSNTEAFF. The chain links TRBV15 to TRBJ1-1; maybe TRBD1 (5 bases). The length of the CDR3 is 15 residues. V was cut by 0 bases and J by 2 bases, with 10 bases left in between. Germline V gene lookup returns CDR1 LNHNV and CDR2 YYDKDF (reference sequence).

CDR3 bases: TGTGCCAGCAGTTGGGGGGTTGTCTACGAGCAGTACTTC. This translates into CASSWGVVYEQYF. V usage is TRBV6-5 and J usage is TRBJ2-7; D is perhaps TRBD2 (6 bases). In germline, CDR1 is MNHEY, CDR2 SVGAGI. This CDR3 has 13 residues. Trimming removed 4 bases at V and 3 bases at J, with 10 bases between.

In nucleotides, the CDR3 is TGCAGCGTTGCCCCGGGACAGACCACAGATACGCAGTATTTT. As protein: CSVAPGQTTDTQYF. The V call is TRBV29-1, the J call TRBJ2-3; 7 positions match TRBD1. CDR3 length: 14 residues. The junction had 6 bases not matched to a gene; V was cut back by 4 bases and J by 2 bases. CDR1 and CDR2 from the germline V gene are SQVTM and ANQGSEA.